A single sample gave rise to the 2 T cell receptor beta chains below, sequenced in a study of blood T cell repertoires in COVID-19 (dated by TCRdb to 2019 to 2021). The library relied on the immunoSEQ multiplex PCR assay. TCRdb obtained this table from immuneACCESS and retained in-frame rearrangements with V and J assigned. These tables miss some clones; where compared with another copy, unresolved V genes account for less than half of the shortfall, and the remainder is unexplained. The sample table shows under 100,000 clones, and about 89% are seen once. The ten largest account for around 8.6% of the sample. The sample comprised peripheral blood. The receptors were sampled from a middle-aged man with acute or convalescent COVID-19.

The chain joins TRBV3-1 (or the pseudogene TRBV3-2) to TRBJ2-1; 7 bases agree with TRBD1. CDR1 is LGHDT, CDR2 YNNKEL, per germline (reference sequence). V shed 5 bases, J shed 7 bases, and the junction held 8 bases outside the gene matches. The length of the CDR3 is 14 residues. The CDR3 DNA reads as TGTGCCAGCAGCTTTAGGACAGGTACTAATGAGCAGTTCTTC. It translates to CASSFRTGTNEQFF.

The chain has TRBV23-1 and TRBJ2-6; weak D call: TRBD2 (5 bases). TRBV23-1 carries the ORF label, with uncertain function. V was pared by 1 base and J by 4 bases, with 17 bases between. This CDR3 spans 18 amino acids. CDR3 loop: CASSQFGREVSGANVLTF. The CDR3, as DNA: TGCGCCAGCAGTCAATTCGGCCGGGAAGTTTCAGGGGCCAACGTCCTGACTTTC.